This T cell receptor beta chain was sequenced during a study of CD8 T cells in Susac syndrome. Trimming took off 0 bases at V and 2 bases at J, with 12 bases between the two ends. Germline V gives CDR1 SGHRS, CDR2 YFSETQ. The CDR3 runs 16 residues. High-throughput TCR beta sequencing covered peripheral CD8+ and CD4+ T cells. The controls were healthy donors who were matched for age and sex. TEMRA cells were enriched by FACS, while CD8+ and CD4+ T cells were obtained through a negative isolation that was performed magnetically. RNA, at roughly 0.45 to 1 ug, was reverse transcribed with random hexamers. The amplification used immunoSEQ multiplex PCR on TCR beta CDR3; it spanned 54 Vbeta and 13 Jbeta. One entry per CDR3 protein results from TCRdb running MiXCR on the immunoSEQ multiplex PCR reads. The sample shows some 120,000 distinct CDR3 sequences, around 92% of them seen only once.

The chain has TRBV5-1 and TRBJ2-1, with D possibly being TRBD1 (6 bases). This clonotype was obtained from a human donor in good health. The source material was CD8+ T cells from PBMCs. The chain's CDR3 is CASSLVGTRTYNEQFF. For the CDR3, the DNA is TGCGCCAGCAGCTTGGTAGGGACACGGACCTACAATGAGCAGTTCTTC.